Below are 30 T cell receptor beta chains sequenced from a single sample in a study of T cell responses to AZD1222 COVID-19 vaccine. The method was immunoSEQ multiplex PCR; TCRdb's version includes in-frame clones alone and lacks a portion of them. Here the sample spans about 99,000 clones, about 89% being singletons. The sequencing here drew on peripheral blood, taken 28 days after the second AZD1222 dose. Receptor source: an adult who received the AZD1222 COVID-19 vaccine.

This rearrangement joins TRBV3-1 (or the pseudogene TRBV3-2) to TRBJ2-1; D is ambiguous. V lost 6 bases and J 8 bases, leaving 14 bases between the germline ends. CDR1 LGHDT and CDR2 YNNKEL come from the germline V gene (reference sequence). CDR3 size: 13 residues. CDR3 sequence reads: CASSLPLAHEQFF. CDR3 nucleotide sequence: TGTGCCAGCAGTTTACCCTTAGCCCATGAGCAGTTCTTC.

The chain is built from TRBV13 and TRBJ2-5, with D possibly TRBD1 on 6 matching bases. Germline V gene sequence: CDR1 PRHDT, CDR2 FYEKMQ (reference sequence). CDR3 length: 18 residues. V lost 2 bases and J lost 3, with 22 bases in between. The CDR3 spells CASSLRFWDTGTEETQYF. The CDR3 DNA reads as TGTGCCAGCAGCTTACGTTTTTGGGACACGGGAACAGAAGAGACCCAGTACTTC.

A single count supports this clone. This rearrangement joins TRBV7-3 to TRBJ1-2; D might be TRBD1 (5 bases). V was cut by 5 bases and J by 7 bases, with 14 bases left in between. Germline CDR1 is SGHTA and CDR2 is FQGTGA. The CDR3 is 13 residues long. The CDR3 here is CASSGYRSLGYTF. For the CDR3, the DNA is TGTGCCAGCAGCGGATACAGGTCCCTTGGCTACACCTTC.

The J gene is TRBJ2-6, the V gene TRBV5-1; no reliable D call. The V end was cut by 3 bases, the J end by 0 bases, with 7 bases between. Germline CDR1 reads SGHRS; CDR2 reads YFSETQ. The CDR3 is 15 amino acids. CDR3 protein: CASSSYTSGANVLTF. The CDR3 nucleotides are TGCGCCAGCAGCTCATATACCTCTGGGGCCAACGTCCTGACTTTC. The complete variable domain, with remaining parts taken from reference TRBV5-1 and TRBJ2-6, reads KAGVTQTPRYLIKTRGQQVTLSCSPISGHRSVSWYQQTPGQGLQFLFEYFSETQRNKGNFPGRFSGRQFSNSRSEMNVSTLELGDSALYLCASSSYTSGANVLTFGAGSRLTVL.

Only a few counts were recorded for this clone. The chain links TRBV6-6 to TRBJ1-2; D not certain. V was clipped by 1 base and J by 4 bases, with 10 bases between them. This CDR3 spans 14 amino acids. CDR1 MNHNY and CDR2 SVGAGI come from the germline V gene (reference sequence). The CDR3 here is CASSYYAASYGYTF. The DNA of the CDR3 is TGTGCCAGCAGTTACTATGCGGCCTCCTATGGCTACACCTTC.

This rearrangement joins TRBV5-1 to TRBJ1-3; D perhaps matches TRBD1 (6 bases). The germline V gene encodes CDR1 SGHRS and CDR2 YFSETQ. CDR3 length: 15 residues. The V and J ends lost 0 bases and 4 bases respectively, with 11 bases between them. CDR3 in amino acids: CASSLVSGAGNTIYF. CDR3 nucleotides: TGCGCCAGCAGCTTGGTTTCAGGGGCGGGAAACACCATATATTTT.

V and J are TRBV7-6 and TRBJ2-1; 7 bases are shared with TRBD2. Germline values: CDR1 SGHVS, CDR2 FNYEAQ. This CDR3 spans 15 amino acids. The V and J ends lost 2 bases and 6 bases, in that order; junction bases with no gene match: 7. The CDR3 sequence: CASSLRGGPGNEQFF. The CDR3 nucleotides are TGTGCCAGCAGCTTAAGGGGAGGGCCCGGCAATGAGCAGTTCTTC.

This chain connects TRBV19 to TRBJ2-3; D gene unclear. This CDR3 has 13 residues. With 5 bases removed from V and 0 bases from J, the gap between germline ends came to 6 bases. Germline V gives CDR1 LNHDA, CDR2 SQIVND (reference sequence). CDR3 sequence (DNA): TGTGCCAGTAGTTCTCAGAGCACAGATACGCAGTATTTT. Translating it yields CASSSQSTDTQYF.

The CDR3 spells CASSPLGDRINEKLFF. The CDR3 nucleotides are TGTGCCAGCAGTCCCCTGGGTGACAGAATTAATGAAAAACTGTTTTTT. The chain combines TRBV27 with TRBJ1-4; D may be TRBD1 (5 bases). V was shortened by 5 bases and J by 4 bases, with 17 bases between the two germline ends. The CDR3 sequence is 16 residues long. Germline assignment: CDR1 MNHEY and CDR2 SMNVEV (reference sequence).

The V call is TRBV15, the J call TRBJ2-6; D is undetermined. The CDR3 length is 14 residues. Germline assignment: CDR1 LNHNV and CDR2 YYDKDF (reference sequence). With 0 bases removed from V and 0 bases from J, the gap between germline ends came to 0 bases. CDR3 loop: CATSRDSGANVLTF. Written as DNA, the CDR3 is TGTGCCACCAGCAGAGACTCTGGGGCCAACGTCCTGACTTTC.

This chain uses TRBV6-5 with TRBJ2-3, with a weak D call TRBD2 (7 bases). V shed 4 bases and J shed 4 bases, with 12 bases lying between them. The germline V gene has CDR1 MNHEY and CDR2 SVGAGI. The CDR3 is made up of 14 amino acids. The CDR3 region has the DNA TGTGCCAGCAGTTCTCTAGGGGGGGCAGATACGCAGTATTTT. Protein sequence: CASSSLGGADTQYF.

The chain is built from TRBV27 and TRBJ2-7; D unresolved. Trimming stripped 5 bases from V and 1 base from J, with 12 bases between. The CDR3 spans 14 residues. CDR1 MNHEY and CDR2 SMNVEV come from the germline V gene (reference sequence). The CDR3 DNA sequence: TGTGCCAGCAGTATCCAGACGGATTCCTACGAGCAGTACTTC. This codes for CASSIQTDSYEQYF.

Notes on this clone: This may stem from a read error, because a much larger clone lies one nucleotide away. The chain joins TRBV6-2 or TRBV6-3 to TRBJ2-7, with D possibly matching TRBD2 (6 bases). V lost 5 bases and J 0 bases, leaving 20 bases between the germline ends. The CDR3 loop spans 17 amino acids. Germline CDR1 is MNHEY and CDR2 is SVGEGT. CDR3 residues: CASSPPWGRTLSYEQYF. The CDR3 DNA follows: TGTGCCAGCAGTCCCCCATGGGGGAGGACTCTCTCCTACGAGCAGTACTTC.

The chain is built from TRBV10-3 and TRBJ1-2; a weak D match, TRBD1 (5 bases). Per the germline V gene, CDR1 is ENHRY and CDR2 is SYGVKD. CDR3 length: 12 residues. V dropped 8 bases and J dropped 1 base, with 8 bases sitting between them. CDR3 in amino acids: CAIQDNNYGYTF. CDR3 DNA: TGTGCCATCCAGGACAATAACTATGGCTACACCTTC.

The rearrangement uses TRBV9 and TRBJ1-6; TRBD1 is a possible D gene (6 bases). Trimming took 3 bases from V and 7 from J, leaving 17 bases between them. The germline V gene encodes CDR1 SGDLS and CDR2 YYNGEE. The length of the CDR3 is 16 residues. The CDR3 nucleotides read TGTGCCAGCAGCGCACCGCAGGGGCGCGAAAATTCACCCCTCCACTTT. It codes for CASSAPQGRENSPLHF.

This chain uses TRBV10-2 with TRBJ1-4; TRBD1 aligns across 9 bases. Germline CDR1 and CDR2: WSHSY and SAAADI. J gave up 6 bases and V 6 bases, and 2 bases lay outside the gene matches. CDR3 length equals 13 residues. CDR3 in amino acids: CASRDRGHEKLFF. CDR3 DNA: TGCGCCAGCAGGGACAGGGGACATGAAAAACTGTTTTTT.

The rearrangement uses TRBV27 and TRBJ1-2; a weak D match, TRBD1 (6 bases). CDR1 and CDR2 (germline): MNHEY, SMNVEV (reference sequence). The germline V and J ends were trimmed by 6 bases and 2 bases, with 7 bases remaining between them. The CDR3 is made up of 12 amino acids. This CDR3 is CASRDRNYGYTF. In nucleotides, the CDR3 is TGTGCCAGCAGGGACAGAAACTATGGCTACACCTTC.

The V call is TRBV21-1, the J call TRBJ2-7; the table's D call TRBD1 went unverified against the DNA. TRBV21-1 is flagged as a pseudogene. This CDR3 has 19 amino acids. This CDR3 is CASSKSLVSRQSRTYEQYF. DNA for the CDR3: TGTGCCAGCAGCAAAAGCCTCGTTTCCCGACAGAGTAGAACCTACGAGCAGTACTTC.

This chain joins TRBV4-1 and TRBJ2-7; D unclear. The ends were cut back, 1 base at V and 2 bases at J, with 6 bases in the middle. There are 13 residues in the CDR3. Germline CDR1 reads MGHRA; CDR2 reads YSYEKL. CDR3 loop: CASSQAQTYEQYF. In DNA form, the CDR3 reads TGCGCCAGCAGCCAAGCCCAGACCTACGAGCAGTACTTC.

This clone was seen just once. The chain couples TRBV28 to TRBJ1-2; TRBD1 might be the D (5 bases). The CDR3 runs 12 residues. V shed 4 bases and J shed 4 bases, with 7 bases lying between them. The germline V gene encodes CDR1 MDHEN and CDR2 SYDVKM. CDR3 amino acids: CASSWDGYGYTF. The CDR3 bases are TGTGCCAGCAGTTGGGACGGCTATGGCTACACCTTC.

The chain carries TRBV21-1 and TRBJ1-2; no DNA check was done on the table's D call, TRBD1. TRBV21-1 has pseudogene status. The CDR3 runs to 14 residues. The CDR3 DNA reads TGTGCCAGCACCAGATCGGACAGGGGGCTTGGCTACACCTTC. This sequence encodes CASTRSDRGLGYTF.

This clone was detected once. CDR3 nucleotides: TGTGCCAGCACTCATTACCCAAGGACAGGGACGAACACTGAAGCTTTCTTT. The encoded protein is CASTHYPRTGTNTEAFF. The rearrangement uses TRBV27 and TRBJ1-1, with 8 nucleotides matching TRBD1. CDR1 is MNHEY and CDR2 is SMNVEV in the germline V gene (reference sequence). The CDR3 loop spans 17 amino acids. Unmatched junction bases numbered 14, after V lost 7 bases and J lost 1 base.

The V gene is TRBV18, the J gene TRBJ2-2; TRBD1 or TRBD2 may be the D gene (5 bases each). Germline CDR1 and CDR2: KGHSH and LQKENI. The V gene lost 2 bases and the J gene lost 0 bases, with 10 bases spanning the gap. The CDR3 length is 16 residues. The CDR3 bases are TGTGCCAGCTCACCAGATGGGACCCCGAACACCGGGGAGCTGTTTTTT. Translating it yields CASSPDGTPNTGELFF.

This clone was seen more than once but under ten times. The rearrangement links TRBV2 to TRBJ2-7, with D tentatively TRBD1 (5 bases). This CDR3 has 14 amino acids. V was cut by 3 bases and J by 2 bases, with 11 bases left in between. Per the germline V gene, CDR1 is SNHLY and CDR2 is FYNNEI. DNA of the CDR3: TGTGCCAGCAGTGATTTACAGGTACCCTACGAGCAGTACTTC. Translating it yields CASSDLQVPYEQYF. The entire variable domain, with the rest obtained from reference TRBV2 and TRBJ2-7, is as follows: EPEVTQTPSHQVTQMGQEVILRCVPISNHLYFYWYRQILGQKVEFLVSFYNNEISEKSEIFDDQFSVERPDGSNFTLKIRSTKLEDSAMYFCASSDLQVPYEQYFGPGTRLTVT.

The V gene is TRBV5-1, the J gene TRBJ1-3; D is uncertain. Per germline, CDR1 SGHRS and CDR2 YFSETQ. The CDR3 totals 15 residues. The ends were cut back, 0 bases at V and 1 base at J, with 8 bases in the middle. The CDR3 loop is CASSLGRTSGNTIYF. In DNA form, the CDR3 reads TGCGCCAGCAGCTTGGGCAGAACTTCTGGAAACACCATATATTTT.

V is TRBV7-3 and J is TRBJ2-1, with TRBD2 matching over 7 bases. The junction had 2 bases not matched to a gene; V was cut back by 3 bases and J by 6 bases. The CDR3 consists of 13 residues. CDR1 SGHTA and CDR2 FQGTGA come from the germline V gene. CDR3 protein: CASSLRLANEQFF. The CDR3 DNA sequence: TGTGCCAGCAGCTTGAGACTAGCCAATGAGCAGTTCTTC.

The J gene is TRBJ2-7, the V gene TRBV28; 7 bases align to TRBD2. Germline V gene lookup returns CDR1 MDHEN and CDR2 SYDVKM. Losses at the gene ends were 7 bases for V and 4 bases for J; bases not matched to a gene: 10. This CDR3 is built from 14 residues. This CDR3 reads CASTRGGVGYEQYF. The CDR3 DNA reads as TGTGCCAGCACCCGGGGAGGGGTCGGGTACGAGCAGTACTTC. The whole variable domain, filled in from reference TRBV28 and TRBJ2-7, reads DVKVTQSSRYLVKRTGEKVFLECVQDMDHENMFWYRQDPGLGLRLIYFSYDVKMKEKGDIPEGYSVSREKKERFSLILESASTNQTSMYLCASTRGGVGYEQYFGPGTRLTVT.

The rearrangement joins TRBV7-8 to TRBJ2-3, with D possibly being TRBD1 or TRBD2 (7 bases each). The CDR3 length is 16 residues. V lost 5 bases, J lost 5 bases, and 20 bases lay in between. CDR1 and CDR2 from the germline V gene are SGHVS and FQNEAQ. This chain's CDR3 is CASSRLSRGGEDTQYF. CDR3 nucleotides: TGTGCCAGCAGCAGGCTTAGCAGGGGGGGGGAAGATACGCAGTATTTT.

V usage is TRBV28 and J usage is TRBJ2-7, with unresolved D. Trimming removed 6 bases from V and 0 bases from J, with 6 bases in between. This CDR3 region has 12 residues. In germline, CDR1 is MDHEN, CDR2 SYDVKM. The CDR3 DNA is TGTGCCAGCAGCCCGGCCTCCTACGAGCAGTACTTC. Amino acids: CASSPASYEQYF. Complete variable domain (other parts from reference TRBV28 and TRBJ2-7): DVKVTQSSRYLVKRTGEKVFLECVQDMDHENMFWYRQDPGLGLRLIYFSYDVKMKEKGDIPEGYSVSREKKERFSLILESASTNQTSMYLCASSPASYEQYFGPGTRLTVT.

DNA for the CDR3: TGCGCCAGCAGCCTTGAATTATGGACAGGGGGCTCCGAGCAGTACTTC. This sequence encodes CASSLELWTGGSEQYF. V gene TRBV4-1 combines with J gene TRBJ2-7; 11 nucleotides line up with TRBD1. V was clipped by 4 bases and J by 6 bases; unmatched bases: 11. The CDR3 length is 16 residues. From germline, CDR1 is MGHRA and CDR2 YSYEKL.